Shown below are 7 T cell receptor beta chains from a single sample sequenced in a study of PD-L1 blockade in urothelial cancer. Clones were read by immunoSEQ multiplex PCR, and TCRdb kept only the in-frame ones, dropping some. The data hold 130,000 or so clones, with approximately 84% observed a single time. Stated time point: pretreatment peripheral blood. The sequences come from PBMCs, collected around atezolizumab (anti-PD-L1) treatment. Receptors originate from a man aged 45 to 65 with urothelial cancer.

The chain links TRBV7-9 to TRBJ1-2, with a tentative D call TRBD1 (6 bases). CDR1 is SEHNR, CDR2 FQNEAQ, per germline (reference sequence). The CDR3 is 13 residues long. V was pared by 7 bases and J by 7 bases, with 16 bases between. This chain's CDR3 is CASTILQGTGYTF. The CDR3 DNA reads TGTGCCAGCACAATTTTACAGGGTACTGGCTACACCTTC.

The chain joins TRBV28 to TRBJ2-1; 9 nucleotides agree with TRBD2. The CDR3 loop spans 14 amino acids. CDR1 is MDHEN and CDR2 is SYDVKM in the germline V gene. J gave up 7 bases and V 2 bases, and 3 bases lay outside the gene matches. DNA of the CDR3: TGTGCCAGCAGTTTAGCGGGAGGGCCTAATGAGCAGTTCTTC. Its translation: CASSLAGGPNEQFF.

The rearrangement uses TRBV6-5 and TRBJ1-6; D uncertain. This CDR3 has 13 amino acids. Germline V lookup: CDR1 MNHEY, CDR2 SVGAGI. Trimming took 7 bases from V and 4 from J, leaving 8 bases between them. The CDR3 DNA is TGTGCCAGCACGATGAGTTATAATTCACCCCTCCACTTT. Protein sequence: CASTMSYNSPLHF.

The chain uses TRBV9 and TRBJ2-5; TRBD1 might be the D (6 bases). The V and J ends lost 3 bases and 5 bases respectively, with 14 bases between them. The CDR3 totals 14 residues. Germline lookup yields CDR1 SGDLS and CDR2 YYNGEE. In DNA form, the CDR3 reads TGTGCCAGCAGCGCCGGCTACAGGGACGAGACCCAGTACTTC. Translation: CASSAGYRDETQYF.

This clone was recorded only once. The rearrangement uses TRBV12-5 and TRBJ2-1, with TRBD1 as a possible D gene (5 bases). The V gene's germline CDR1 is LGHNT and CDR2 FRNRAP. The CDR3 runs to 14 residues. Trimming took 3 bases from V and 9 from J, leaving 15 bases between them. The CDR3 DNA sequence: TGTGCTAGTGGTTTAGGGGCCCAAGCCCGTGAGCAGTTCTTC. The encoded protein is CASGLGAQAREQFF.

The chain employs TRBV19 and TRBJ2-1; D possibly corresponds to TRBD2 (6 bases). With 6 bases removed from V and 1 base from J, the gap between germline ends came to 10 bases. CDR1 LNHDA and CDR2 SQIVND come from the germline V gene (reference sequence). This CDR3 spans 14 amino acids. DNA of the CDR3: TGTGCCAGTAGGGGGGAGGCATCCTACAATGAGCAGTTCTTC. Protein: CASRGEASYNEQFF.

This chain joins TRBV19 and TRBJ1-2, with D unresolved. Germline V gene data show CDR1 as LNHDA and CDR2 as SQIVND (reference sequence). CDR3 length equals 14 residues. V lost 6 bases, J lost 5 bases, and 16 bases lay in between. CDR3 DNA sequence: TGTGCCAGTAGCGACCGTGAGCGGAGATATGGCTACACCTTC. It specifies CASSDRERRYGYTF.